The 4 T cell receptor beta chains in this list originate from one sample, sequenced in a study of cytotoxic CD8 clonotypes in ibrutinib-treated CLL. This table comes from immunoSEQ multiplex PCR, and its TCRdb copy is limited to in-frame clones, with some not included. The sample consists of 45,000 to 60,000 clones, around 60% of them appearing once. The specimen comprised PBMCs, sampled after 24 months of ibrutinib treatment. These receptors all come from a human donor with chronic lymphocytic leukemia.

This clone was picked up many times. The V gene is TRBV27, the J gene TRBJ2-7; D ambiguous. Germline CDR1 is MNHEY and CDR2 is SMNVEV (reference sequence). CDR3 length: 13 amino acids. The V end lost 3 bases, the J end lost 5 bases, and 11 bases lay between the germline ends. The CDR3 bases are TGTGCCAGCAGTTTCCCCTCTTTAAACGAGCAGTACTTC. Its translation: CASSFPSLNEQYF.

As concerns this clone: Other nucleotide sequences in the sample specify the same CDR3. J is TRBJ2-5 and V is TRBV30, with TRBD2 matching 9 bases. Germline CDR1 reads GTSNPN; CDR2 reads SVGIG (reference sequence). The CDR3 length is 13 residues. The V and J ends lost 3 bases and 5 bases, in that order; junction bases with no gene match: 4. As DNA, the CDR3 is TGTGCCTGGAGGGCGGGGGGGGTGGAGACCCAGTACTTC. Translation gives CAWRAGGVETQYF. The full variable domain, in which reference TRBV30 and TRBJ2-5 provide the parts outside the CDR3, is SQTIHQWPATLVQPVGSPLSLECTVEGTSNPNLYWYRQAAGRGLQLLFYSVGIGQISSEVPQNLSASRPQDRQFILSSKKLLLSDSGFYLCAWRAGGVETQYFGPGTRLLVL.

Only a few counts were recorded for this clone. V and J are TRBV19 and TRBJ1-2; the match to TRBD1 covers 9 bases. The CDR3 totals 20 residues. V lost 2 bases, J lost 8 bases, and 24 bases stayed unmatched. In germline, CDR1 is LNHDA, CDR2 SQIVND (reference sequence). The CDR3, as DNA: TGTGCCAGTAGTATAAAGGCCAACAGGGGGCGGACGATGGCCGCCCTAGGCTACACCTTC. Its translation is CASSIKANRGRTMAALGYTF.

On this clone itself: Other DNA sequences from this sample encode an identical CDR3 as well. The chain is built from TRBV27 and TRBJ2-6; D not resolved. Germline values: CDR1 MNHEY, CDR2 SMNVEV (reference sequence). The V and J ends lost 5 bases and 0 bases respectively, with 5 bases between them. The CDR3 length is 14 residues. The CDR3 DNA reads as TGTGCCAGCAGTCTTTACTCTGGGGCCAACGTCCTGACTTTC. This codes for CASSLYSGANVLTF.